This entry is about one T cell receptor (beta chain). The assay was immunoSEQ multiplex PCR, and TCRdb's table has in-frame clones only and misses some. This sample has around 20,000 clones, with 65% to 70% found just once. J lost 6 bases, V lost 4 bases, and 3 bases had no gene match. This CDR3 is built from 13 residues. CDR1 SGHVS and CDR2 FNYEAQ come from the germline V gene. These data come from a study of somatic mutations in cytotoxic T cells in rheumatoid arthritis. The chain uses TRBV7-6 and TRBJ1-1; TRBD1 aligns across 9 bases. Material for sequencing was CD8+ T cells sorted from blood. This clonotype was sampled from an adult with rheumatoid arthritis. For the CDR3, the DNA is TGTGCCAGCAGCTACGACAGGGGGTCTGAAGCTTTCTTT. Translated, it gives CASSYDRGSEAFF.